The entry below describes one TCR beta chain. Its matching antigen is unknown. The sample originates from a study of T cell repertoires and HLA-DP antigens. Study-level information: Donor ages ranged from 18-to-29 to 60-to-69; two men, one woman.

Assay used: immunoSEQ multiplex PCR; TCRdb lists only in-frame clones, some missing. The sample shows around 100,000 clones, 90% to 95% of them seen only once. Germline lookup yields CDR1 SNHLY and CDR2 FYNNEI. The length of the CDR3 is 14 residues. Trimming took off 11 bases at V and 5 bases at J, with 22 bases between the two ends. This chain links TRBV2 with TRBJ2-7; a possible D gene is TRBD2 (7 bases). What was sequenced was CD4+ T cells from PBMCs. The sequence was collected from a woman under 30 in good health and CMV-seronegative. Here the CDR3 reads CAGKRGGADNEQYF. The CDR3 DNA follows: TGTGCCGGAAAGCGAGGGGGGGCGGACAACGAGCAGTACTTC.